This passage covers 5 T cell receptor beta chains from one sample sequenced in a study of blood T cell repertoires in COVID-19. Profiling relied on immunoSEQ multiplex PCR, and the TCRdb table lists in-frame clones only, not all of them. The sample has more than 250,000 clones; 70% to 90% are singletons. The specimen was peripheral blood. The receptors derive from a young man with active or convalescent COVID-19.

This clone was picked up one time. The chain recombines TRBV27 with TRBJ1-3; 8 bases are a match to TRBD1. CDR3 size: 17 residues. The germline V gene has CDR1 MNHEY and CDR2 SMNVEV (reference sequence). With V trimmed by 3 bases and J by 4 bases, 11 bases remained unmatched. The CDR3 loop reads CASSFHGQGRTGNTIYF. CDR3 in DNA: TGTGCCAGCAGTTTTCACGGACAGGGTCGCACCGGAAACACCATATATTTT.

V and J are TRBV30 and TRBJ1-6; perhaps TRBD1 as D (6 bases). CDR1 GTSNPN and CDR2 SVGIG come from the germline V gene (reference sequence). This CDR3 has 16 residues. V was clipped by 3 bases and J by 6 bases, with 18 bases between them. The CDR3 bases are TGTGCCTGGAGGGCGGGGGCCAGGGGTTTTAATTCACCCCTCCACTTT. This gives the protein CAWRAGARGFNSPLHF.

V and J are TRBV5-5 and TRBJ1-1, with D unresolved. This CDR3 is 13 amino acids long. V gave up 4 bases and J gave up 6 bases, with 13 bases separating them. The germline V gene has CDR1 SGHKS and CDR2 YYEKEE (reference sequence). CDR3 residues: CASSPVELPEAFF. The CDR3 nucleotides read TGTGCCAGCAGCCCGGTTGAGTTGCCTGAAGCTTTCTTT.

This clone was found a few times. This chain links TRBV2 with TRBJ2-7, with D possibly matching TRBD2 (6 bases). Germline loops: CDR1 SNHLY, CDR2 FYNNEI. The CDR3 extends over 15 amino acids. Between the trimmed V and J ends, which lost 6 bases and 0 bases, there was a span of 15 bases. CDR3 in DNA: TGTGCCAGCAGCCCGGGACTGCTGGGCTCCTACGAGCAGTACTTC. It codes for CASSPGLLGSYEQYF.

The chain is built from TRBV3-1 (or the pseudogene TRBV3-2) and TRBJ1-5; 8 nucleotides match TRBD1. V lost 1 base to trimming and J lost 1 base; unmatched junction nucleotides: 0. CDR1 is LGHDT, CDR2 YNNKEL, per germline (reference sequence). The CDR3 is 15 amino acids. The CDR3 sequence: CASSQGTGSNQPQHF. The DNA of the CDR3 is TGTGCCAGCAGCCAAGGGACAGGGAGCAATCAGCCCCAGCATTTT.